These T cell receptor beta chains were read from a single sample in a study of OX40 agonist ivuxolimab in advanced cancers. Profiled with immunoSEQ multiplex PCR; TCRdb holds only in-frame clones, not every one. The sample lists about 75,000 clones; around 83% were seen once. Source: CD4+ or CD8+ T cells sorted from blood, taken in a trial of the OX40 agonist ivuxolimab. The receptors stem from an adult with an advanced solid tumor such as melanoma, head and neck, liver or kidney cancer. CDR3s include the opening cysteine and the closing phenylalanine or tryptophan. The D gene is left open where the match is weak. Size is omitted from some rows. Given values are once, few, many or a class for expanded clones.

V	J	size	D	CDR3	DNA
TRBV5-1	TRBJ1-3	NA	NA	CASSLVPDGNTIYF	TGCGCCAGCAGCTTGGTGCCAGACGGAAACACCATATATTTT
TRBV6-1	TRBJ1-5	NA	TRBD1	CASNTKQGDNQPQHF	TGTGCCAGCAATACGAAACAGGGGGACAATCAGCCCCAGCATTTT
TRBV6-4	TRBJ2-5	NA	NA	CASSPGPQETQYF	TGTGCCAGCAGTCCGGGACCACAAGAGACCCAGTACTTC
TRBV7-2	TRBJ1-1	NA	TRBD1	CASSLQGASEAFF	TGTGCCAGCAGCTTACAGGGGGCCTCTGAAGCTTTCTTT
TRBV10-3	TRBJ2-1	NA	TRBD1	CAISLGQGAHNEQFF	TGTGCCATCAGCCTGGGACAGGGGGCGCACAATGAGCAGTTCTTC
TRBV28	TRBJ2-7	NA	TRBD1	CASSEPGQAGYEQYF	TGTGCCAGCAGCGAACCGGGACAGGCAGGCTACGAGCAGTACTTC
TRBV5-1	TRBJ2-2	NA	NA	CASSLAGHHYTGELFF	TGCGCCAGCAGCTTGGCCGGACATCACTACACCGGGGAGCTGTTTTTT
TRBV11-2	TRBJ2-7	NA	TRBD2	CASSRGGPYEQYF	TGTGCCAGCAGTCGGGGAGGGCCCTACGAGCAGTACTTC
TRBV6-1	TRBJ2-2	once	NA	CASSEHLWSELFF	TGTGCCAGCAGTGAACACCTTTGGTCCGAGCTGTTTTTT
TRBV6-5	TRBJ1-5	once	NA	CASWSSGSNQPQHF	TGTGCCAGTTGGTCCTCCGGGAGCAATCAGCCCCAGCATTTT
TRBV10-3	TRBJ2-3	once	NA	CAIGVAADTQYF	TGTGCCATCGGCGTAGCAGCAGATACGCAGTATTTT
TRBV2	TRBJ2-2	NA	TRBD1	CASKETGGTGELFF	TGTGCCAGCAAAGAGACAGGGGGGACCGGGGAGCTGTTTTTT
TRBV4-1	TRBJ2-4	NA	NA	CASSHQTQQDIQYF	TGCGCCAGCAGCCACCAGACCCAGCAGGACATTCAGTACTTC
TRBV5-1	TRBJ1-2	NA	NA	CASSLGQGSYGYTF	TGCGCCAGCAGCTTAGGTCAGGGGAGCTATGGCTACACCTTC
TRBV6-5	TRBJ1-1	NA	NA	CASSRGGTEAFF	TGTGCCAGCAGTCGTGGGGGCACTGAAGCTTTCTTT
TRBV5-1	TRBJ1-2	NA	NA	CASSLGGGHGYTF	TGCGCCAGCAGCTTGGGGGGAGGTCATGGCTACACCTTC
TRBV19	TRBJ1-1	NA	TRBD1	CASSESGTGAEAFF	TGTGCCAGTAGTGAATCCGGGACAGGGGCTGAAGCTTTCTTT
TRBV27	TRBJ1-3	NA	NA	CASSLLGGGNTIYF	TGTGCCAGCAGTTTATTAGGGGGTGGAAACACCATATATTTT